These T cell receptor beta chains were read from a single sample in a study of shared clonotypes between healthy human individuals. Produced via immunoSEQ multiplex PCR; TCRdb's table is partial and in-frame only. Here the sample spans some 2,100,000 clones, roughly 91% being singletons. The specimen was naive CD8+ T cells from PBMCs. These receptors came from a young man in good health. Some clones in this sample may be carry-over from other donors' samples. CDR3s include the opening cysteine and the closing phenylalanine or tryptophan. Each record gives: J gene, V gene, CDR3 protein.

>TRBJ2-1|TRBV28
CASSAFRGRDEQFF
>TRBJ2-1|TRBV2
CASSTRGLLSNEQFF
>TRBJ2-7|TRBV12-5
CASGHSMDEQYF
>TRBJ1-2|TRBV10-3
CAISELKGTGYTF
>TRBJ2-1|TRBV15
CATSRDPVRLAGHYNEQFF
>TRBJ1-2|TRBV7-2
CASSLYARDGGEYGYTF
>TRBJ2-2|TRBV7-9
CASSFNRGNTGELFF
>TRBJ2-4|TRBV27
CASSPVAGLNIQYF
>TRBJ1-1|TRBV7-2
CASSWYEAFF
>TRBJ2-1|TRBV4-3
CASSHSGAYNEQFF
>TRBJ2-1|TRBV4-2
CASSPPAGGDYNEQFF
>TRBJ1-1|TRBV19
CASSTERRGDTEAFF
>TRBJ2-7|TRBV5-1
CASSIHPPQVGDYEQYF
>TRBJ2-1|TRBV2
CASIVRTSSYNEQFF
>TRBJ2-7|TRBV9
CASSVSAGSNEQYF
>TRBJ1-3|TRBV28
CASSFLIRIDRGTGNTIYF
>TRBJ1-1|TRBV4-1
CASSLSGEYSEAFF
>TRBJ1-1|TRBV11-2
CASFYGTEAFF
>TRBJ2-1|TRBV6-1
CASSEPAGGQGYNEQFF
>TRBJ2-5|TRBV5-1
CASSSRGAETQYF
>TRBJ1-4|TRBV2
CASRAPGQGRNEKLFF
>TRBJ2-2|TRBV29-1
CSVKGGGSRTGELFF
>TRBJ2-7|TRBV7-9
CASTLGYEGQYF
>TRBJ2-5|TRBV25-1
CASSEWGQGQETQYF
>TRBJ2-5|TRBV27
CASSFQGPIGVQETQYF
>TRBJ2-7|TRBV5-4
CASSRRGLAGMGEQYF
>TRBJ2-7|TRBV7-9
CASSPTGTLDHEQYF
>TRBJ2-7|TRBV6-1
CASSDKRGGLYSYEQYF
>TRBJ2-7|TRBV19
CASSALGLAGNEQYF
>TRBJ2-7|TRBV19
CASSIGSGSYEQYF
>TRBJ2-7|TRBV25-1
CASSDILSLGAHEQYF
>TRBJ2-1|TRBV15
CATSGLIPASANEQFF
>TRBJ2-7|TRBV2
CAGSTGFYEQYF
>TRBJ2-1|TRBV28
CASSLSPSGLNNEQFF
>TRBJ1-2|TRBV7-9
CASSLGPSLLGDHGYTF
>TRBJ2-3|TRBV7-9
CASSLGMWASGVRDTQYF
>TRBJ1-5|TRBV11-2
CASSPGGLEPQHF
>TRBJ2-3|TRBV9
CASSPEQDTDTQYF
>TRBJ2-1|TRBV7-2
CASSLDSYNEQFF
>TRBJ2-2|TRBV30
CAWRARGQGAIGELFF
>TRBJ1-1|TRBV7-3
CASSPVPNTEAFF
>TRBJ2-3|TRBV7-3
CASSPSGNPYTDTQYF
>TRBJ2-7|TRBV27
CASSLSAGTGLNYEQYF
>TRBJ1-3|TRBV5-5
CASSLRQDTIYF
>TRBJ1-2|TRBV27
CASSLDRGIGYGYTF
>TRBJ1-1|TRBV6-5
CASSSMRGDTEAFF
>TRBJ2-7|TRBV7-2
CASSLSWTAQGGEQYF